The clone carrying this TCR beta chain was seen repeatedly, ten times or more. MiXCR was run by TCRdb on the RACE reads, yielding one entry per CDR3 protein. The repertoire has 65,000 to 95,000 distinct CDR3 sequences, less than 8.5% of them found once; the top ten carry approximately 1.3%. Trimming pared 6 bases from V and 0 bases from J, leaving 5 bases between. The length of the CDR3 is 13 residues. Germline-derived CDR1 and CDR2 are SNHLY and FYNNEI. The time point is: patch test 2, 6 weeks after DPC sensitization. The treatment was: therapeutic diphenylcyclopropenone sensitization with weekly scalp DPC. The entry originates in a study of human T cells and chemical hapten exposure.

Specimen: whole blood, collected in connection with sensitization to the hapten diphenylcyclopropenone (DPC). This TCR came from a woman aged 25-40 years with alopecia areata. Some clones in this sample may be carry-over from other donors' samples. The chain uses TRBV2 and TRBJ1-4; D remains unclear. CDR3 sequence reads: CASRDATNEKLFF. The DNA of the CDR3 is TGTGCCAGCAGGGATGCAACTAATGAAAAACTGTTTTTT.